Each of the 4 T cell receptor beta chains below was sequenced from the same sample in a study of prognosis after radiotherapy for stage I lung cancer. From genomic DNA, two-round multiplex PCR was used to amplify TCR beta CDR3. Primers (each specific to one TRBV or TRBJ gene) were used in first-round PCR. TCRdb re-called the multiplex PCR reads with MiXCR, one entry per CDR3 protein. The sample holds tens of thousands of distinct CDR3 sequences, under 60% seen once. This specimen was PBMCs, taken before or after stereotactic body radiation therapy (not recorded which). These receptors all stem from a donor of 50 years or more with non-small cell lung cancer.

V gene TRBV6-2 or TRBV6-3 combines with J gene TRBJ2-1; 7 nucleotides match TRBD2. Trimming at V came to 5 bases and at J to 1 base, leaving 11 bases not matched to a gene. The CDR3 is 17 amino acids. Germline CDR1 and CDR2: MNHEY and SVGEGT. The CDR3 region is CASSRGTIGRSYNEQFF. Here the CDR3 DNA reads TGTGCCAGCAGTCGGGGTACTATCGGGAGGTCCTACAATGAGCAGTTCTTC.

The rearrangement uses TRBV20-1 and TRBJ2-7; no definite D call. V lost 4 bases and J lost 5, with 18 bases in between. CDR3 size: 14 residues. Germline CDR1 is DFQATT and CDR2 is SNEGSKA (reference sequence). CDR3 residues: CSANRAPKRNEQYF. CDR3 coding DNA: TGCAGTGCTAACCGGGCCCCCAAACGGAACGAGCAGTACTTC.

The rearrangement uses TRBV28 and TRBJ1-2, with D possibly matching TRBD1 (5 bases). The length of the CDR3 is 17 residues. V was pared by 2 bases and J by 5 bases, with 21 bases between. Germline lookup yields CDR1 MDHEN and CDR2 SYDVKM. In DNA, the CDR3 is TGTGCCAGCAGTTTACGACCACAGGTTGTGGGGAGGTATGGCTACACCTTC. Its protein product is CASSLRPQVVGRYGYTF.

This clonotype occurred many times. J is TRBJ2-7 and V is TRBV20-1, with D possibly TRBD2 on 6 matching bases. Germline loops: CDR1 DFQATT, CDR2 SNEGSKA (reference sequence). V lost 6 bases and J 1 base, leaving 13 bases between the germline ends. CDR3 length: 13 residues. This CDR3 is CSAPFSGSYEQYF. The CDR3 DNA follows: TGCAGTGCCCCCTTTAGCGGATCCTACGAGCAGTACTTC.